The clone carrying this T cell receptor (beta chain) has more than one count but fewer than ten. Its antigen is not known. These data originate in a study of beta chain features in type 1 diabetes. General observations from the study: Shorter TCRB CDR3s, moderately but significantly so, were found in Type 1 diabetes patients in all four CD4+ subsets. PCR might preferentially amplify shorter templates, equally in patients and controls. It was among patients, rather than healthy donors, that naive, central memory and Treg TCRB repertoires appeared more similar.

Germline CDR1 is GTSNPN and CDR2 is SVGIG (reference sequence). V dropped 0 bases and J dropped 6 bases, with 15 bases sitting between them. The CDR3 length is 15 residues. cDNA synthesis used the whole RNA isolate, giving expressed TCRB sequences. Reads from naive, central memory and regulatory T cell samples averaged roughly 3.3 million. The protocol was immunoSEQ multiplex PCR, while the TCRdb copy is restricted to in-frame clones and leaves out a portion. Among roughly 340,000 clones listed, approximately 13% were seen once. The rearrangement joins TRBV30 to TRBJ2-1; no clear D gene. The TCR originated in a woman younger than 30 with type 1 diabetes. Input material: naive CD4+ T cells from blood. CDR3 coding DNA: TGTGCCTGGAGTGTAGGCTACAGTAGTCGCAATGAGCAGTTCTTC. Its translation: CAWSVGYSSRNEQFF.